This TCR beta chain is drawn from a study of beta chain features in type 1 diabetes. Study-wide results and caveats: Compared to healthy donors, patients appeared to have naive, central memory and Treg TCRB repertoires that were more alike. TCRB CDR3s from Type 1 diabetes patients were moderately but significantly shorter in all four CD4+ subsets.

In its sample, this clone was seen a few times. Its antigen is not known. Of the isolated RNA, all was reverse transcribed, and so the sequenced material was expressed TCRB transcripts. The protocol was immunoSEQ multiplex PCR, while the TCRdb copy is restricted to in-frame clones and leaves out a portion. The sample records about 220,000 clones, approximately 11% being singletons. Looked up from germline, CDR1 is SGHAT and CDR2 is FQNNGV. The V end was cut by 5 bases, the J end by 6 bases, with 16 bases between. The CDR3 covers 14 residues. This receptor was obtained from a man between 18 and 29 years old in good health. The sequenced sample was central memory CD4+ T cells from blood. The chain couples TRBV11-2 to TRBJ2-5, with D tentatively TRBD2 (5 bases). Written as DNA, the CDR3 is TGTGCCAGCAGCCCAAGTCGTAGGAGGCAGACCCAGTACTTC. Its translation is CASSPSRRRQTQYF.